This TCR beta chain was recovered during a study of immune evolution from preneoplasia to lung adenocarcinoma. Overall study: HLA loss of heterozygosity: roughly 6.6% AIS, less than 18% MIA, about 35% ADC, none AAH. Whole-study results and caveats: Compared with EGFR-mutant or double wild-type lesions, KRAS-mutant nodules were more clonal.

The CDR3 loop spans 16 amino acids. The germline V gene encodes CDR1 MNHEY and CDR2 SMNVEV (reference sequence). Trimming took off 6 bases at V and 0 bases at J, with 17 bases between the two ends. Worth noting for this clone: Its antigen remains unidentified.

Assay used: immunoSEQ multiplex PCR; TCRdb lists only in-frame clones, some missing. The data hold fewer than 8,000 clones, with around four fifths observed a single time. The chain is built from TRBV27 and TRBJ1-1; D is unclear. The TCR originated in a person between 45 and 75 years old with lung adenocarcinoma. Sequenced input: FFPE minimally invasive lung adenocarcinoma tissue. The CDR3 loop reads CASSPEFTAMNTEAFF. The CDR3 region has the DNA TGTGCCAGCAGCCCCGAATTTACAGCGATGAACACTGAAGCTTTCTTT.